This T cell receptor (beta chain) was retrieved from a study of T cell changes during pregnancy in multiple sclerosis. CDR1 is SGHRS, CDR2 YFSETQ, per germline. The V end was cut by 0 bases, the J end by 5 bases, with 14 bases between. This CDR3 has 15 amino acids. This clone was seen just once. Profiled with immunoSEQ multiplex PCR; TCRdb holds only in-frame clones, not every one. Of about 49,000 clones listed, 90% are singletons. This material consisted of peripheral blood, taken after pregnancy. The chain recombines TRBV5-1 with TRBJ2-5; D may be TRBD1 (5 bases). The TCR originated in a female donor in good health, enrolled as a control in a pregnancy study. The CDR3 reads CASSLVTAPRETQYF. The DNA of the CDR3 is TGCGCCAGCAGCTTGGTGACAGCCCCCCGGGAGACCCAGTACTTC.